The sequence of this T cell receptor (beta chain) was determined in a study of blood T cell repertoires in COVID-19. Profiling relied on immunoSEQ multiplex PCR, and the TCRdb table lists in-frame clones only, not all of them. The sample lists 300,000 to 400,000 clones, around 88% occurring once. Germline V gene lookup returns CDR1 SNHLY and CDR2 FYNNEI. V lost 6 bases and J lost 3, with 12 bases in between. This CDR3 has 14 amino acids. Seattle's enrolled individuals joined amid active infection and were then monitored longitudinally. The J gene is TRBJ2-1, the V gene TRBV2; D is ambiguous. The sequence derives from a woman aged 25 to 45 with COVID-19, enrolled during active disease. The sequencing sample was made of peripheral blood. Here the CDR3 DNA reads TGTGCCAGCAGAAAAGGAGAGAACTACAATGAGCAGTTCTTC. As protein: CASRKGENYNEQFF.